The 18 T cell receptor beta chains reported below all come from one sample, sequenced in a study of T cell clonotyping in hematopoietic cell transplantation. Noted time point: recipient sample about 28 days before transplant, after cytoreduction. Produced via immunoSEQ multiplex PCR; TCRdb's table is partial and in-frame only. The repertoire holds fewer than 100,000 clones, with roughly 95% as singletons. Sequenced material: peripheral blood mononuclear cells, taken before stem cell transplant. The receptors stem from a woman between 45 and 60 years old with acute myeloid leukemia. Some clones in this sample may be carry-over from other donors' samples.

The chain recombines TRBV6-1 with TRBJ2-3; TRBD2 might be the D (6 bases). CDR1 is MNHNS, CDR2 SASEGT, per germline. This CDR3 is built from 15 residues. V lost 7 bases and J 4 bases, leaving 18 bases between the germline ends. The CDR3: CASTSLAPRADTQYF. CDR3 in DNA: TGTGCCAGCACTTCACTAGCCCCTCGAGCAGATACGCAGTATTTT.

In the case of this clone: The same CDR3 also results from other DNA sequences found in this sample. This chain links TRBV18 with TRBJ1-5, with 10 bases fitting TRBD1. Germline CDR1 is KGHSH and CDR2 is LQKENI. The CDR3 contains 15 residues. With 3 bases clipped from V and 4 bases from J, the junction kept 3 bases outside the gene matches. The CDR3 reads CASSPGQGGNQPQHF. The DNA for the CDR3 is TGTGCCAGCTCACCCGGACAGGGGGGAAATCAGCCCCAGCATTTT.

The genes are TRBV23-1 and TRBJ2-5; 9 bases agree with TRBD2. TRBV23-1 is annotated as an ORF whose role is uncertain. V lost 1 base and J lost 2; bases outside the gene matches: 5. CDR3 length: 16 amino acids. The CDR3: CASSQCLAGDQETQYF. The DNA for the CDR3 is TGCGCCAGCAGTCAATGTTTAGCGGGGGATCAAGAGACCCAGTACTTC.

This sequence joins TRBV15 and TRBJ1-6; D remains unclear. V lost 1 base, J lost 5 bases, and 12 bases lay in between. The CDR3 contains 16 residues. The germline V gene has CDR1 LNHNV and CDR2 YYDKDF (reference sequence). CDR3 residues: CATSRGGDRDNSPLHF. CDR3 sequence (DNA): TGTGCCACCAGCAGAGGGGGAGACCGTGATAATTCACCCCTCCACTTT.

Only one count was recorded for this clone. The CDR3 DNA is TGTGCCAGCAGTACCCAGGGGTACCATGAAAAACTGTTTTTT. Translation gives CASSTQGYHEKLFF. The chain carries TRBV28 and TRBJ1-4; perhaps TRBD1 as D (6 bases). CDR1 MDHEN and CDR2 SYDVKM come from the germline V gene. The CDR3 loop spans 14 amino acids. The ends were cut back, 5 bases at V and 6 bases at J, with 13 bases in the middle.

This CDR3 reads CASSWTGLDTGELFF. CDR3 in DNA: TGTGCCAGCAGCTGGACAGGGCTGGACACCGGGGAGCTGTTTTTT. V usage is TRBV11-2 and J usage is TRBJ2-2; 8 bases are shared with TRBD1. The germline V gene has CDR1 SGHAT and CDR2 FQNNGV. V trimming: 4 bases; J trimming: 3 bases; junction bases outside the gene matches: 4. The CDR3 extends over 15 amino acids.

The V call is TRBV4-1, the J call TRBJ1-2, with D unresolved. The CDR3 is made up of 14 amino acids. Trimming left V 0 bases short and J 4 bases short, with 9 bases between. Germline V gives CDR1 MGHRA, CDR2 YSYEKL. CDR3: CASSQEGRFYGYTF. DNA of the CDR3: TGCGCCAGCAGCCAAGAAGGACGGTTCTATGGCTACACCTTC.

The chain has TRBV19 and TRBJ2-7, with 7 bases that match TRBD2. CDR1 and CDR2 (germline): LNHDA, SQIVND (reference sequence). This CDR3 has 14 residues. J was trimmed by 5 bases and V by 1 base; bases with no gene match: 5. The chain's CDR3 is CASSIGGRADEQYF. The CDR3 DNA reads TGTGCCAGTAGTATAGGTGGGAGGGCCGACGAGCAGTACTTC.

The gene calls are TRBV5-1 and TRBJ2-3; D remains unclear. Trimming pared 0 bases from V and 0 bases from J, leaving 8 bases between. The CDR3 is 15 amino acids. CDR1 and CDR2 from the germline V gene are SGHRS and YFSETQ. CDR3 nucleotides: TGCGCCAGCAGCTTGGAAGGAAGAAGCACAGATACGCAGTATTTT. Protein: CASSLEGRSTDTQYF.

The V gene is TRBV6-1, the J gene TRBJ1-6; 9 positions match TRBD1. V lost 2 bases and J lost 9; bases outside the gene matches: 5. This CDR3 contains 15 residues. Germline values: CDR1 MNHNS, CDR2 SASEGT. CDR3 nucleotide sequence: TGTGCCAGCAGTGAACCCGGGACAGGGAGTTCACCCCTCCACTTT. This gives the protein CASSEPGTGSSPLHF.

The chain uses TRBV5-4 and TRBJ2-7; 8 nucleotides agree with TRBD1. The CDR3 extends over 15 amino acids. The junction had 7 bases not matched to a gene; V was cut back by 5 bases and J by 0 bases. The germline CDR1 and CDR2 sequences are SGHNT and YYREEE (reference sequence). The CDR3 DNA follows: TGTGCCAGCAGAACCGGGACAGGCCTCTCCTACGAGCAGTACTTC. The encoded protein is CASRTGTGLSYEQYF.

Here the CDR3 reads CASSQGNWRPGETQYF. The DNA of the CDR3 is TGCGCCAGCAGCCAAGGGAACTGGAGGCCTGGTGAGACCCAGTACTTC. V gene TRBV4-1 combines with J gene TRBJ2-5; tentatively, D is TRBD2 (5 bases). The CDR3 is made up of 16 amino acids. Germline loops: CDR1 MGHRA, CDR2 YSYEKL. Trimming pared 1 base from V and 5 bases from J, leaving 17 bases between.

This sequence joins TRBV7-8 and TRBJ1-2; 9 bases match TRBD1. V trimming: 0 bases; J trimming: 6 bases; junction bases outside the gene matches: 5. The CDR3 spans 15 residues. CDR1 is SGHVS and CDR2 is FQNEAQ in the germline V gene. CDR3 sequence reads: CASSLAGTGRDGYTF. CDR3 DNA: TGTGCCAGCAGCTTAGCGGGGACAGGGAGGGATGGCTACACCTTC.

The chain is built from TRBV28 and TRBJ1-3; perhaps TRBD1 as D (5 bases). CDR3 length equals 15 residues. Germline CDR1 and CDR2: MDHEN and SYDVKM. V dropped 11 bases and J dropped 0 bases, with 17 bases sitting between them. CDR3 sequence: CAATSGPFSGNTIYF. Here the CDR3 DNA reads TGTGCCGCCACCTCAGGGCCATTCTCTGGAAACACCATATATTTT.

V gene TRBV7-8 combines with J gene TRBJ1-1; D ambiguous. There are 16 residues in the CDR3. V lost 5 bases to trimming and J lost 5 bases, with 21 bases between them. Germline V gives CDR1 SGHVS, CDR2 FQNEAQ. The CDR3 DNA reads TGTGCCAGCAGCCCCCCACCGAGAAGCTCGGGAACTGAAGCTTTCTTT. Translation: CASSPPPRSSGTEAFF.

This clone has a single count. This chain connects TRBV9 to TRBJ1-1, with 7 bases aligning to TRBD1. CDR3 length: 14 amino acids. V lost 3 bases, J lost 3 bases, and 5 bases stayed unmatched. Germline V CDR1 and CDR2: SGDLS, YYNGEE. DNA of the CDR3: TGTGCCAGCAGCGCCCGGGACAGCTACACTGAAGCTTTCTTT. It codes for CASSARDSYTEAFF. Using reference TRBV9 and TRBJ1-1 for the parts outside the CDR3, the full variable domain is DSGVTQTPKHLITATGQRVTLRCSPRSGDLSVYWYQQSLDQGLQFLIQYYNGEERAKGNILERFSAQQFPDLHSELNLSSLELGDSALYFCASSARDSYTEAFFGQGTRLTVV.

The genes are TRBV19 and TRBJ2-6; 8 positions agree with TRBD1. The V and J ends lost 4 bases and 4 bases, in that order; junction bases with no gene match: 3. The CDR3 is 15 amino acids. Germline CDR1 reads LNHDA; CDR2 reads SQIVND (reference sequence). The DNA for the CDR3 is TGTGCCAGTAGTACGACAGGGGCGGGGGCCAACGTCCTGACTTTC. It is translated as CASSTTGAGANVLTF. The full variable domain, completed using reference TRBV19 and TRBJ2-6, is DGGITQSPKYLFRKEGQNVTLSCEQNLNHDAMYWYRQDPGQGLRLIYYSQIVNDFQKGDIAEGYSVSREKKESFPLTVTSAQKNPTAFYLCASSTTGAGANVLTFGAGSRLTVL.

The J gene is TRBJ1-1, the V gene TRBV29-1; tentatively, D is TRBD1 (5 bases). Between the trimmed V and J ends, which lost 7 bases and 2 bases, there was a span of 17 bases. This CDR3 spans 14 amino acids. Germline values: CDR1 SQVTM, CDR2 ANQGSEA. The DNA for the CDR3 is TGCAGCGCCAAAATACAACGGGGCAACACTGAAGCTTTCTTT. Its translation: CSAKIQRGNTEAFF. The entire variable domain, with the rest obtained from reference TRBV29-1 and TRBJ1-1, is as follows: SAVISQKPSRDICQRGTSLTIQCQVDSQVTMMFWYRQQPGQSLTLIATANQGSEATYESGFVIDKFPISRPNLTFSTLTVSNMSPEDSSIYLCSAKIQRGNTEAFFGQGTRLTVV.